A selection of T cell receptor beta chains follows, all from one sample in a study of regulatory T cells in long-lasting Graves disease. In TCRdb, the multiplex PCR reads were re-called with MiXCR into one record per CDR3 protein. The sample yields hundreds of thousands of distinct CDR3 sequences, 20% to 25% seen once. The sequencing here drew on peripheral blood mononuclear cells (PBMCs), taken when the disease was refractory, from a patient treated with antithyroid drugs. These TCRs come from a female donor with Graves disease. Each CDR3 is given with its conserved first and last residue. A D gene is named only where the DNA matches it firmly. The listing skips clone size in some rows; elsewhere it reads once, few, many or a size class.

d_call j_call clone_size v_call cdr3_aa cdr3_nt
TRBD1 TRBJ1-1 many TRBV19 CASSEGQGNDQAFF TGTGCCAGTAGTGAGGGACAGGGGAACGATCAAGCTTTCTTT
TRBD1 TRBJ1-5 few TRBV20-1 CSARDPGQINQPQHF TGCAGTGCTAGAGACCCGGGACAGATCAATCAGCCCCAGCATTTT
NA TRBJ2-7 NA TRBV7-9 CASSADRGQSSYEQYF TGTGCCAGCAGCGCGGACCGGGGCCAAAGCTCCTACGAGCAGTACTTC
TRBD1 TRBJ1-5 few TRBV4-1 CASSQWDRGGQPQHF TGCGCCAGCAGCCAATGGGACAGGGGAGGACAGCCCCAGCATTTT
NA TRBJ1-1 many TRBV20-1 CSATGLNTEAFF TGCAGTGCTACTGGGCTGAACACTGAAGCTTTCTTT
TRBD2 TRBJ2-7 few TRBV7-7 CASSFHSGYEQYF TGTGCCAGCAGCTTCCATAGCGGGTACGAGCAGTACTTC
TRBD1 TRBJ1-5 many TRBV6-1 CASSRRQGAPNQPQHF TGTGCCAGCAGTCGACGACAGGGGGCACCGAATCAGCCCCAGCATTTT
NA TRBJ2-1 NA TRBV9 CASSVGLNEQFF TGTGCCAGCAGCGTAGGTTTGAATGAGCAGTTCTTC
TRBD2 TRBJ2-5 NA TRBV6-1 CASSKRTSPSETQHF TGTGCCAGCAGTAAGAGGACTAGCCCTTCGGAGACCCAGCACTTC
TRBD2 TRBJ2-2 many TRBV29-1 CSVQRSGANTGELFF TGCAGCGTTCAAAGGAGCGGGGCGAACACCGGGGAGCTGTTTTTT
NA TRBJ1-3 many TRBV28 CASTRGTSGNTIYF TGTGCCAGCACTAGGGGGACTTCTGGAAACACCATATATTTT
NA TRBJ2-2 few TRBV12-3/TRBV12-4 CASLVLGELFF TGTGCCAGCCTTGTGCTCGGGGAGCTGTTTTTT
NA TRBJ2-3 NA TRBV9 CASSVGRSDTDTQYF TGTGCCAGCAGCGTAGGACGCTCCGACACAGATACGCAGTATTTT
NA TRBJ2-3 NA TRBV7-2 CASSLAGLTDTQYF TGTGCCAGCAGCTTAGCGGGGTTAACAGATACGCAGTATTTT
NA TRBJ1-4 many TRBV7-9 CASSLGGSTNEKLFF TGTGCCAGCAGTTTGGGCGGGTCAACTAATGAAAAACTGTTTTTT
TRBD2 TRBJ2-5 many TRBV11-2 CASSLGSGQETQYF TGTGCCAGCAGCTTAGGTAGCGGGCAAGAGACCCAGTACTTC
NA TRBJ1-2 NA TRBV28 CASSLSGLGAYGYTF TGTGCCAGCAGTTTATCGGGGTTAGGGGCCTATGGCTACACCTTC